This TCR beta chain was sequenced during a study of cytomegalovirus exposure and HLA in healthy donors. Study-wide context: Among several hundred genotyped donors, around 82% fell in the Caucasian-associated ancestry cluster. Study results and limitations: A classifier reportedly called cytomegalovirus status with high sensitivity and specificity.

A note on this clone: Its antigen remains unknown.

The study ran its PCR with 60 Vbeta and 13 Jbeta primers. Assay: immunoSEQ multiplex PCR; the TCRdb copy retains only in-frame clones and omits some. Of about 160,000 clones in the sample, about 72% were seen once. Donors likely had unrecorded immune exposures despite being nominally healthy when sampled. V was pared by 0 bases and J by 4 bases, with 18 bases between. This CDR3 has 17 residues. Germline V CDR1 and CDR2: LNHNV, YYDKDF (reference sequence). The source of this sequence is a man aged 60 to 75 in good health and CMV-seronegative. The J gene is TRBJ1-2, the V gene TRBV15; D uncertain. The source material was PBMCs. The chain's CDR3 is CATSRDDGEVYIYGYTF. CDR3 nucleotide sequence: TGTGCCACCAGCAGAGATGACGGGGAGGTTTACATCTATGGCTACACCTTC.